The clone carrying this TCR beta chain was recorded at least ten times. Antigen: not known. The sample is drawn from a study of T cells in Graves' hyperthyroidism and ophthalmopathy. Overall study results and limits: Among clonotypes expanded in thyroid above 0.001, most were also found in blood. The authors' 13 V-J model separated ophthalmopathy from stable hyperthyroidism.

Amplified TCR beta CDR3 regions derived from RNA transcripts. The primer set for the first-round RT-PCR of the TCR CDR3 was HTBI. TCRdb recomputed calls from the multiplex PCR reads with MiXCR, one row per CDR3 protein. The sample yields roughly 360,000 distinct CDR3 sequences, approximately 15% seen once. The sequence came from a man aged 25-40 years with Graves' hyperthyroidism that later progressed to Graves' ophthalmopathy. The specimen sequenced was blood.

In DNA form, the CDR3 reads TGTGCCAGCAGCTTGGTGCGGACAGGGGGTATTGAAGCTTTCTTT. It codes for CASSLVRTGGIEAFF. This chain uses TRBV5-6 with TRBJ1-1, with 10 bases lining up with TRBD1. Germline assignment: CDR1 SGHDT and CDR2 YYEEEE. The CDR3 length is 15 residues. V lost 0 bases, J lost 7 bases, and 6 bases stayed unmatched.